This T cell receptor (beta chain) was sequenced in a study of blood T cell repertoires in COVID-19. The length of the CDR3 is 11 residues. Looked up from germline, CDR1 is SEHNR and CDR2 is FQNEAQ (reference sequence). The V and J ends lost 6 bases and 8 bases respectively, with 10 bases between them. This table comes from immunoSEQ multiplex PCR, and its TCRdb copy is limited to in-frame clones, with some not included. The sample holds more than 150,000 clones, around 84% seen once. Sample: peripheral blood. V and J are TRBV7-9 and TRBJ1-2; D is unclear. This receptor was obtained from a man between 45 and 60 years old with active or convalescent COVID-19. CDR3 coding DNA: TGTGCCAGCAGTAATTATGGCGGCTACACCTTC. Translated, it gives CASSNYGGYTF.